The clone carrying this T cell receptor (beta chain) was seen only once. The CDR3 totals 15 residues. Germline CDR1 is SGHRS and CDR2 is YFSETQ. The ends were cut back, 1 base at V and 3 bases at J, with 12 bases in the middle. The repertoire was sequenced with immunoSEQ multiplex PCR; TCRdb's copy has only in-frame clones and lacks some. The table records over 75,000 clones, roughly 80% of them present only once. The source of the sample is a study of memory CD4+ T cells and cytomegalovirus serostatus. Single viable CD3+CD4+CD8-CD45RO+ cells were sorted as the memory CD4+ T cells. The sequenced material came from memory CD4+ T cells from blood. This TCR was sampled from an adult in good health and CMV-seropositive. This chain joins TRBV5-1 and TRBJ2-3; no definite D call. The CDR3 region has the DNA TGCGCCAGCAGCTTGTCCTCTTCCCCAACAGATACGCAGTATTTT. Protein product: CASSLSSSPTDTQYF.